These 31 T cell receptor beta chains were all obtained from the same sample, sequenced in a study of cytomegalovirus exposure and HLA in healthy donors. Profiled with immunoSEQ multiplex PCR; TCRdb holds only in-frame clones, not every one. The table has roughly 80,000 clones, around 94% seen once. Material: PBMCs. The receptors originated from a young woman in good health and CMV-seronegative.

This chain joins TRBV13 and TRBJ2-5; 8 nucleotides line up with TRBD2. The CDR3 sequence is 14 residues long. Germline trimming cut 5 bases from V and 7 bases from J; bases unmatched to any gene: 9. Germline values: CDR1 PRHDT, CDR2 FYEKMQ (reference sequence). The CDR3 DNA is TGTGCCAGCAGCCAGACCGGGACTAGTGGGACCCAGTACTTC. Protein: CASSQTGTSGTQYF.

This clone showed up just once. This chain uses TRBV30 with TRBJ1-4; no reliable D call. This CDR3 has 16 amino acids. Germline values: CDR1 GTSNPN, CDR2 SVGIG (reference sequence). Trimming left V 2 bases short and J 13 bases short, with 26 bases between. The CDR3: CAWSSSIGRKIGRLFF. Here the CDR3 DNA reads TGTGCCTGGAGTTCGTCTATTGGGCGGAAAATAGGGAGACTGTTTTTT.

The CDR3 DNA follows: TGTGCCAGTAGTATACCCAGCTCTGGGGCCAACGTCCTGACTTTC. This codes for CASSIPSSGANVLTF. The chain links TRBV19 to TRBJ2-6; D gene uncertain. The CDR3 covers 15 residues. V lost 2 bases and J lost 0, with 5 bases in between. The germline V gene encodes CDR1 LNHDA and CDR2 SQIVND (reference sequence).

CDR3: CASSQGKGAGGPRGETQYF. The CDR3 DNA reads TGTGCCAGCAGCCAAGGGAAGGGAGCGGGGGGGCCGAGGGGAGAGACCCAGTACTTC. The V call is TRBV4-2, the J call TRBJ2-5; 10 nucleotides line up with TRBD2. CDR1 is LGHNA, CDR2 YNFKEQ, per germline. This CDR3 is 19 amino acids long. Trimming cost V 1 base and J 4 bases; bases outside gene matches: 15.

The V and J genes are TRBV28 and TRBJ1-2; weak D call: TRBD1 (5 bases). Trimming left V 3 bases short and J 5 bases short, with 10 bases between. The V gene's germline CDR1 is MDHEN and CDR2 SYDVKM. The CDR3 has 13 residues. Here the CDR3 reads CASSLGREYGYTF. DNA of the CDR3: TGTGCCAGCAGTTTGGGCAGGGAATATGGCTACACCTTC.

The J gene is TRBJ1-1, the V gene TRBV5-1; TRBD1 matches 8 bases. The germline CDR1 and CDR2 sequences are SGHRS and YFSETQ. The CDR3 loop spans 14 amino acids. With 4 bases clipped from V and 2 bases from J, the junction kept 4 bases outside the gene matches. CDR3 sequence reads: CASSRTGLNTEAFF. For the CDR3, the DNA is TGCGCCAGCAGCCGGACAGGGCTTAACACTGAAGCTTTCTTT.

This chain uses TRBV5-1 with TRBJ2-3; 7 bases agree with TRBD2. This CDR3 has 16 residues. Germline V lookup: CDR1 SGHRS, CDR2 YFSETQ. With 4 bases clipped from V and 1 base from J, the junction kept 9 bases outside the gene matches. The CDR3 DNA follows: TGCGCCAGCAGCGTTACGGGAGGTTTGGGCACAGATACGCAGTATTTT. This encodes CASSVTGGLGTDTQYF.

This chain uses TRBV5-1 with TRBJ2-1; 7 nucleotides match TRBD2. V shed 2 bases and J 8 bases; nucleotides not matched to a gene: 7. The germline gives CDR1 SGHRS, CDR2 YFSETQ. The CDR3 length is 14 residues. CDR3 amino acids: CASSFWAGVDEQFF. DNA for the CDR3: TGCGCCAGCAGCTTTTGGGCGGGAGTGGATGAGCAGTTCTTC.

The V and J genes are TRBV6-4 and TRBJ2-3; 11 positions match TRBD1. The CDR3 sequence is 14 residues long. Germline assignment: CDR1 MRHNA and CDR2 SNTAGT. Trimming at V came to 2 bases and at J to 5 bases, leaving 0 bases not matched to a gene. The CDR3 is CASSDGTGGDTQYF. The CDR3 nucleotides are TGTGCCAGCAGTGACGGGACAGGGGGAGATACGCAGTATTTT.

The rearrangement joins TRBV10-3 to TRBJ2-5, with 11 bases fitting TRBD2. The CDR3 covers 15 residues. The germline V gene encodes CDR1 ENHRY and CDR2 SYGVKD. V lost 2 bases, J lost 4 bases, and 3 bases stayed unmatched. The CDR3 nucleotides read TGTGCCATCAGTGAGCCGGGACTAGCGGTAGAGACCCAGTACTTC. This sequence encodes CAISEPGLAVETQYF.

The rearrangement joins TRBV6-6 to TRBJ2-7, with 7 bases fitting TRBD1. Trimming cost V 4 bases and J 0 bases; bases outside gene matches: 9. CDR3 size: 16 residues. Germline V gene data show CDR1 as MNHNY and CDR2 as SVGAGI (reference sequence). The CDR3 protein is CASSFKLQGSSYEQYF. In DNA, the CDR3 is TGTGCCAGCAGTTTCAAGCTACAGGGGAGCTCCTACGAGCAGTACTTC.

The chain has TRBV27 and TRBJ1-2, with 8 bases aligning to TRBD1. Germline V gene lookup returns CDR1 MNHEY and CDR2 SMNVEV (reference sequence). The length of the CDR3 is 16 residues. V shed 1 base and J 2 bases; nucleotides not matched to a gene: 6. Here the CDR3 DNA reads TGTGCCAGCAGTTTATATCCCCCAGGGGGCAACTATGGCTACACCTTC. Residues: CASSLYPPGGNYGYTF.

The chain's CDR3 is CASTRDGGGTDTQYF. The CDR3 DNA reads as TGTGCCAGCACCCGCGACGGGGGTGGGACAGATACGCAGTATTTT. The gene calls are TRBV7-2 and TRBJ2-3; TRBD2 might be the D (6 bases). The V end lost 7 bases, the J end lost 3 bases, and 17 bases lay between the germline ends. Germline CDR1 reads SGHTA; CDR2 reads FQGNSA. This CDR3 region has 15 residues.

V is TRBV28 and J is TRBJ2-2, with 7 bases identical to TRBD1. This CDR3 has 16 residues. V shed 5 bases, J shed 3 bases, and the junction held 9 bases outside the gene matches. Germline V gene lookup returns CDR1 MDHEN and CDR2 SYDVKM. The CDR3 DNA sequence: TGTGCCAGCAGTGGATCGGGACAGAGCTACACCGGGGAGCTGTTTTTT. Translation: CASSGSGQSYTGELFF.

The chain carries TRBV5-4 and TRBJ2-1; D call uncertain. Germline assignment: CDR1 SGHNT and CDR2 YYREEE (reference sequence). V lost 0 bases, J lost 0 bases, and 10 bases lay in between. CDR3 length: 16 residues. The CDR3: CASSLVGYSSYNEQFF. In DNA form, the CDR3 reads TGTGCCAGCAGCTTGGTCGGTTACAGCTCCTACAATGAGCAGTTCTTC.

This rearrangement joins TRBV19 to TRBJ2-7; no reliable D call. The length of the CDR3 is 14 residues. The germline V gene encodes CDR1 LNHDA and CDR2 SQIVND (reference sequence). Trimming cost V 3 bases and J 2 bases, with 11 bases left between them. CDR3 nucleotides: TGTGCCAGTAGTATTGCACAGACAACCTACGAGCAGTACTTC. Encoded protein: CASSIAQTTYEQYF. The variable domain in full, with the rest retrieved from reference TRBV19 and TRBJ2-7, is DGGITQSPKYLFRKEGQNVTLSCEQNLNHDAMYWYRQDPGQGLRLIYYSQIVNDFQKGDIAEGYSVSREKKESFPLTVTSAQKNPTAFYLCASSIAQTTYEQYFGPGTRLTVT.

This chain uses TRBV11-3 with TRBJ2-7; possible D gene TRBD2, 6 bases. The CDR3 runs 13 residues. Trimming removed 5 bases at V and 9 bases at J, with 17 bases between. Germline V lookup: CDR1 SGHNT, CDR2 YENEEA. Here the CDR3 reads CASSQGTPEGQYF. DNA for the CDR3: TGTGCCAGCAGCCAAGGGACCCCGGAGGGGCAGTACTTC.

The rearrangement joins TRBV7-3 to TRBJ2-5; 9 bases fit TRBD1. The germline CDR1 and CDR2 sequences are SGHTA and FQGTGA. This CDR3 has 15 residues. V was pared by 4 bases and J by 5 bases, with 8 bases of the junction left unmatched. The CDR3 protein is CASSSGGQGYETQYF. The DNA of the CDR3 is TGTGCCAGCAGCTCCGGGGGACAGGGCTACGAGACCCAGTACTTC. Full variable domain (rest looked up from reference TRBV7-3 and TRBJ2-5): GAGVSQTPSNKVTEKGKYVELRCDPISGHTALYWYRQSLGQGPEFLIYFQGTGAADDSGLPNDRFFAVRPEGSVSTLKIQRTERGDSAVYLCASSSGGQGYETQYFGPGTRLLVL.

The CDR3 region is CASSSGQGGGYTF. The DNA for the CDR3 is TGTGCCAGCAGCTCGGGACAGGGAGGAGGCTACACCTTC. The V gene is TRBV7-3, the J gene TRBJ1-2, with 9 bases that match TRBD1. The J segment lost 8 bases and the V segment lost 4 bases, leaving 5 bases of the junction unmatched. Germline CDR1 and CDR2: SGHTA and FQGTGA. CDR3 size: 13 residues.

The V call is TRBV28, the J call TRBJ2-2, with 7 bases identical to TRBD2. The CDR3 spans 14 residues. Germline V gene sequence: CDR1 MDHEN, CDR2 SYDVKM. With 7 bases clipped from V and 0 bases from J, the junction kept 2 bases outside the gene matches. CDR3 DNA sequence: TGTGCCAGCAAGGGACTAACGAACACCGGGGAGCTGTTTTTT. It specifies CASKGLTNTGELFF.

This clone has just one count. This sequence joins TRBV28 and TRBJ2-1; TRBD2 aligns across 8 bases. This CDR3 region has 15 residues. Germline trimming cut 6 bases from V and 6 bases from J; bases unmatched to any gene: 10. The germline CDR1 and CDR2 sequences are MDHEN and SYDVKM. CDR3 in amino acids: CASRSSGSPLNEQFF. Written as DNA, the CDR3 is TGTGCCAGCAGATCAAGCGGGAGCCCTCTCAATGAGCAGTTCTTC.

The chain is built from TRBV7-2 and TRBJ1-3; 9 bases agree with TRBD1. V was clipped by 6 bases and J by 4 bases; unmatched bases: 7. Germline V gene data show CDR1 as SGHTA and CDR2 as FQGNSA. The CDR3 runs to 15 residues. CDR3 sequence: CASSRAGTGGNTIYF. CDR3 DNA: TGTGCCAGCAGTCGAGCCGGGACAGGGGGAAACACCATATATTTT.

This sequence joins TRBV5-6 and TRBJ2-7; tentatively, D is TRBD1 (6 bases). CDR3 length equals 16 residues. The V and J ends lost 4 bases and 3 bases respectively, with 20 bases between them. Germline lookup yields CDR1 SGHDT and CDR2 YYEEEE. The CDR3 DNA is TGTGCCAGCAGCCCCCCCCCAGGGGACCGGCTCTACGAGCAGTACTTC. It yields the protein CASSPPPGDRLYEQYF.

The CDR3 here is CASSVGASGHNNEQFF. The CDR3 DNA reads as TGTGCCAGCAGCGTAGGTGCTAGCGGTCATAACAATGAGCAGTTCTTC. The V call is TRBV9, the J call TRBJ2-1; 7 bases are a match to TRBD2. CDR3 length: 16 residues. Germline values: CDR1 SGDLS, CDR2 YYNGEE. Trimming at V came to 0 bases and at J to 5 bases, leaving 8 bases not matched to a gene.

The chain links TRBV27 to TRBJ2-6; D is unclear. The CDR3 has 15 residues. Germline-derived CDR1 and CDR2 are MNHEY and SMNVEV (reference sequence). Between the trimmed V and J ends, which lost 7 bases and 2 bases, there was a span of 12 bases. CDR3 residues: CASTSGLAGANVLTF. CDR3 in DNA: TGTGCCAGCACCTCCGGGTTAGCTGGGGCCAACGTCCTGACTTTC.

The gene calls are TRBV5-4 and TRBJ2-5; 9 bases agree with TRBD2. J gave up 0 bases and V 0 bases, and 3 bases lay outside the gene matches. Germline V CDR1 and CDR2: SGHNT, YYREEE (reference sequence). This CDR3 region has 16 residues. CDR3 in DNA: TGTGCCAGCAGCTTGGGTCGACTAGCGGACCAAGAGACCCAGTACTTC. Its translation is CASSLGRLADQETQYF.

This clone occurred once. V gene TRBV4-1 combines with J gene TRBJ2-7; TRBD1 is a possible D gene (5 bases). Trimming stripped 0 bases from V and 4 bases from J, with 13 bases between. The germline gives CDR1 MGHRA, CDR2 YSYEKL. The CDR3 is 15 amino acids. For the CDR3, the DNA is TGCGCCAGCAGCCAAGATGACAGCTATGATTACGAGCAGTACTTC. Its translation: CASSQDDSYDYEQYF.

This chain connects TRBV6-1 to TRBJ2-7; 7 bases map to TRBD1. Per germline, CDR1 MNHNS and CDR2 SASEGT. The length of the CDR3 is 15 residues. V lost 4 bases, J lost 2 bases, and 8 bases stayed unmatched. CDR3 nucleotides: TGTGCCAGCAGTGGACAGAACAGGGGTACCTACGAGCAGTACTTC. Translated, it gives CASSGQNRGTYEQYF.

CDR3 sequence (DNA): TGCGCCAGCAGCTCCACGAGCGACAATGAGCAGTTCTTC. Residues: CASSSTSDNEQFF. V is TRBV5-1 and J is TRBJ2-1; D gene ambiguous. Germline-derived CDR1 and CDR2 are SGHRS and YFSETQ. V lost 3 bases, J lost 5 bases, and 9 bases lay in between. The CDR3 covers 13 residues.

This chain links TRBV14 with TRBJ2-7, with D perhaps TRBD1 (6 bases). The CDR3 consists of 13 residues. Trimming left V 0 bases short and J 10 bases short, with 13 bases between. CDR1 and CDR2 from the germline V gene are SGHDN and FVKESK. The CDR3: CASSQDQGRHQYF. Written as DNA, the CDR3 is TGTGCCAGCAGCCAAGATCAGGGGAGACATCAGTACTTC. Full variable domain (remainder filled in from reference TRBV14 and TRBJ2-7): EAGVTQFPSHSVIEKGQTVTLRCDPISGHDNLYWYRRVMGKEIKFLLHFVKESKQDESGMPNNRFLAERTGGTYSTLKVQPAELEDSGVYFCASSQDQGRHQYFGPGTRLTVT.

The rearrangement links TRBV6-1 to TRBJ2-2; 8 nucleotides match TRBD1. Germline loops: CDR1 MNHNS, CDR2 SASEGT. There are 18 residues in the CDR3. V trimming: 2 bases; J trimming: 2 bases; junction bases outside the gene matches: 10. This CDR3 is CASSELVAGGFNTGELFF. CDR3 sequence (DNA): TGTGCCAGCAGTGAATTAGTTGCAGGGGGCTTCAACACCGGGGAGCTGTTTTTT.